The 27 T cell receptor beta chains reported below all come from one sample, sequenced in a study of T cell repertoires in cytomegalovirus infection (dated by TCRdb to the late 2010s). The treatment or condition label on this specimen signifies: in vitro stimulation with specific CMV peptide epitopes to enrich CMV-specific T cells. Sequencing was performed on an Illumina HiSeq 1500. TCRdb itself trimmed the public reads at Q25 with fastp, ran MiXCR and retained productive beta chains. Every CDR3 protein is listed once, alongside the most common genes and DNA of its rows. For this sample the table gives about 900,000 distinct CDR3 sequences, of which approximately 31% were detected only once. 10% to 15% of the sample goes to the ten largest clones. Antigens for these TCRs are unknown. Sequencing used cultured CD8+ T cells from PBMCs, obtained from culture after CMV antigen stimulation. All receptors come from a human donor in good health (CMV status not recorded). Some clones in this sample may be carry-over from other donors' samples.

This chain connects TRBV20-1 to TRBJ1-5, with no clear D. Looked up from germline, CDR1 is DFQATT and CDR2 is SNEGSKA (reference sequence). This CDR3 has 18 residues. Trimming took 2 bases from V and 2 from J, leaving 22 bases between them. CDR3 sequence (DNA): TGCAGTGCTAGACCCGGACCAATCCCCTATAACGGCAATCAGCCCCAGCATTTT. It yields the protein CSARPGPIPYNGNQPQHF.

This clonotype was seen only a few times. V and J are TRBV19 and TRBJ1-2; D not certain. Germline V lookup: CDR1 LNHDA, CDR2 SQIVND (reference sequence). This CDR3 is 13 amino acids long. Trimming removed 11 bases at V and 4 bases at J, with 17 bases between. The CDR3, as DNA: TGTGCCGCTACCCCTGGAACAAGCTATGGCTACACCTTC. It yields the protein CAATPGTSYGYTF.

In this sample, this clonotype turned up a few times. The DNA is omitted, as the CDR3 cannot be located on it reliably, and the CDR3 follows TCRdb's listing. V is TRBV11-3 and J is TRBJ2-1; the DNA was not compared with TRBD1, the D call given in the table. The CDR3 length is 14 residues, termini included. CDR1 and CDR2 (germline): SGHNT, YENEEA. This CDR3 is CASSSSDRGGEQFF.

J is TRBJ1-2 and V is TRBV20-1; 10 bases fit TRBD1. The ends lost 7 bases at V and 1 base at J; junction bases unmatched: 6. The V gene's germline CDR1 is DFQATT and CDR2 SNEGSKA (reference sequence). The CDR3 runs to 14 residues. CDR3 bases: TGCAGTGACTTACGGGACAGGGGTAACTATGGCTACACCTTC. Translation: CSDLRDRGNYGYTF.

As for this clonotype: One base away lies a much larger clone, so this may be a sequencing read error. The rearrangement links TRBV7-9 to TRBJ2-2; D not resolved. The length of the CDR3 is 16 residues. Germline values: CDR1 SEHNR, CDR2 FQNEAQ (reference sequence). V was trimmed by 9 bases and J by 0 bases, leaving 17 bases between them. CDR3 sequence (DNA): TGTGCCAGTATCCCATCCCTGCCAACGAACACCGGGGAGCTGTTTTTT. It encodes CASIPSLPTNTGELFF.

This clonotype showed up just a few times. V and J are TRBV11-3 and TRBJ2-3; 8 bases match TRBD2. Germline values: CDR1 SGHNT, CDR2 YENEEA. The junction had 11 bases not matched to a gene; V was cut back by 5 bases and J by 4 bases. This CDR3 is 16 amino acids long. The CDR3 coding sequence is TGTGCCAGCAGCCCCCAGGCCAGCGGGGGCGCAGATACGCAGTATTTT. This sequence encodes CASSPQASGGADTQYF.

The chain combines TRBV4-1 with TRBJ1-1, with no clear D. This CDR3 has 17 amino acids. Trimming removed 0 bases at V and 0 bases at J, with 14 bases between. Germline-derived CDR1 and CDR2 are MGHRA and YSYEKL. The CDR3 loop is CASSQDLGQSMNTEAFF. CDR3 DNA: TGCGCCAGCAGCCAAGATCTTGGGCAGAGCATGAACACTGAAGCTTTCTTT.

This clonotype was counted a few times. This chain uses TRBV6-2 or TRBV6-3 with TRBJ1-5, with D maybe TRBD1 (5 bases). The germline V and J ends were trimmed by 6 bases and 8 bases, with 20 bases remaining between them. The CDR3 loop spans 15 amino acids. The germline V gene encodes CDR1 MNHEY and CDR2 SVGEGT. The CDR3 coding sequence is TGTGCCAGCAGGACCGGAGGGGCGCTGGGGGAGCCCCAGCATTTT. It specifies CASRTGGALGEPQHF.

The sample holds many counts of this clonotype. The chain recombines TRBV12-3 or TRBV12-4 with TRBJ1-4; 7 bases are shared with TRBD1. J was trimmed by 0 bases and V by 4 bases; bases with no gene match: 8. This CDR3 has 17 amino acids. CDR3 sequence (DNA): TGTGCCAGCAGTTCTCGACAGGGATATGCAACTAATGAAAAACTGTTTTTT. Its protein product is CASSSRQGYATNEKLFF.

This clonotype was counted once. The CDR3 bases are TGTGCCGTCCCCGGGACACGGAACACTGAAGCTTTCTTT. The encoded protein is CAVPGTRNTEAFF. This chain connects TRBV2 to TRBJ1-1; D possibly corresponds to TRBD1 (6 bases). Germline CDR1 is SNHLY and CDR2 is FYNNEI. V lost 11 bases, J lost 1 base, and 14 bases lay in between. The CDR3 totals 13 residues.

The J gene is TRBJ2-1, the V gene TRBV20-1; possibly TRBD1 or TRBD2 for D (6 bases each). Germline V gene data show CDR1 as DFQATT and CDR2 as SNEGSKA (reference sequence). Trimming took off 5 bases at V and 1 base at J, with 12 bases between the two ends. CDR3 length: 14 residues. In DNA, the CDR3 is TGCAGTGCTGGGGGGCCGAATTCCTACAATGAGCAGTTCTTC. Translated, it gives CSAGGPNSYNEQFF.

This clonotype was seen only a few times. The gene calls are TRBV5-6 and TRBJ1-5; D remains ambiguous. V shed 4 bases and J shed 11 bases, with 16 bases lying between them. Per the germline V gene, CDR1 is SGHDT and CDR2 is YYEEEE. The CDR3 length is 13 residues. In DNA, the CDR3 is TGTGCCAGCAGCCGAATTACCGAGAGGGCCCAGCATTTT. Amino acids: CASSRITERAQHF.

This clonotype was observed a few times. The J gene is TRBJ2-2, the V gene TRBV28; no definite D call. The CDR3 has 17 residues. Trimming stripped 4 bases from V and 3 bases from J, with 18 bases between. Germline lookup yields CDR1 MDHEN and CDR2 SYDVKM. The CDR3 coding sequence is TGTGCCAGCAGTTATCAAGACTCAATACCGGACACCGGGGAGCTGTTTTTT. Its translation: CASSYQDSIPDTGELFF.

This chain joins TRBV7-9 and TRBJ2-6; no definite D call. Germline values: CDR1 SEHNR, CDR2 FQNEAQ (reference sequence). Trimming took 0 bases from V and 4 from J, leaving 16 bases between them. The CDR3 totals 18 residues. The chain's CDR3 is CASSLAVLDVLGANVLTF. The CDR3 nucleotides are TGTGCCAGCAGCTTAGCAGTTTTGGATGTGCTCGGGGCCAACGTCCTGACTTTC. Filled out from reference TRBV7-9 and TRBJ2-6, the complete variable domain reads DTGVSQNPRHKITKRGQNVTFRCDPISEHNRLYWYRQTLGQGPEFLTYFQNEAQLEKSRLLSDRFSAERPKGSFSTLEIQRTEQGDSAMYLCASSLAVLDVLGANVLTFGAGSRLTVL.

The chain employs TRBV5-1 and TRBJ1-4, with D uncertain. The CDR3 consists of 17 residues. Germline V gene data show CDR1 as SGHRS and CDR2 as YFSETQ. The V gene lost 2 bases and the J gene lost 0 bases, with 14 bases spanning the gap. The chain's CDR3 is CASSFSPPDATNEKLFF. The CDR3 DNA reads as TGCGCCAGCAGCTTCTCGCCACCCGATGCAACTAATGAAAAACTGTTTTTT. Looking up the rest from reference TRBV5-1 and TRBJ1-4 gives the full variable domain: KAGVTQTPRYLIKTRGQQVTLSCSPISGHRSVSWYQQTPGQGLQFLFEYFSETQRNKGNFPGRFSGRQFSNSRSEMNVSTLELGDSALYLCASSFSPPDATNEKLFFGSGTQLSVL.

The gene calls are TRBV4-1 and TRBJ2-3, with D maybe TRBD1 (5 bases). The germline V gene encodes CDR1 MGHRA and CDR2 YSYEKL. The CDR3 length is 17 residues. Trimming took off 0 bases at V and 0 bases at J, with 13 bases between the two ends. This chain's CDR3 is CASSQEGAASSTDTQYF. CDR3 sequence (DNA): TGCGCCAGCAGCCAAGAAGGGGCGGCCTCTAGCACAGATACGCAGTATTTT.

CDR3 amino acids: CASSPPGVWPQHF. In DNA form, the CDR3 reads TGTGCCAGCAGTCCTCCGGGGGTCTGGCCCCAGCATTTT. The chain links TRBV27 to TRBJ1-5, with a weak D call TRBD1 (5 bases). The CDR3 runs to 13 residues. Germline assignment: CDR1 MNHEY and CDR2 SMNVEV (reference sequence). Deletions cut 5 bases from V and 9 bases from J, with 14 bases between.

The gene calls are TRBV7-9 and TRBJ2-3; D is unclear. Germline-derived CDR1 and CDR2 are SEHNR and FQNEAQ (reference sequence). This CDR3 has 15 amino acids. V lost 7 bases, J lost 1 base, and 15 bases lay in between. CDR3 DNA sequence: TGTGCCAGCACCATCGGAACAGTGCGCACAGATACGCAGTATTTT. Translating it yields CASTIGTVRTDTQYF.

This rearrangement joins TRBV20-1 to TRBJ2-2; TRBD2 matches at 9 bases. The length of the CDR3 is 17 residues. The V and J ends lost 0 bases and 7 bases, in that order; junction bases with no gene match: 12. Germline V gene sequence: CDR1 DFQATT, CDR2 SNEGSKA (reference sequence). The CDR3 spells CSARDVSGGTWGGELFF. CDR3 nucleotide sequence: TGCAGTGCTAGAGATGTCAGCGGGGGGACGTGGGGCGGGGAGCTGTTTTTT.

V gene TRBV19 combines with J gene TRBJ2-3; D is unresolved. V lost 5 bases to trimming and J lost 7 bases, with 16 bases between them. In germline, CDR1 is LNHDA, CDR2 SQIVND (reference sequence). The length of the CDR3 is 14 residues. The DNA for the CDR3 is TGTGCCAGTAGTCCGACGAATAAAAAGTATACGCAGTATTTT. Its protein is CASSPTNKKYTQYF.

The V call is TRBV6-1, the J call TRBJ2-7, with 8 bases aligning to TRBD2. The J segment lost 5 bases and the V segment lost 6 bases, leaving 12 bases of the junction unmatched. The CDR3 consists of 15 residues. Germline V lookup: CDR1 MNHNS, CDR2 SASEGT. The CDR3 sequence is CASRGPGLVPHEQYV. CDR3 DNA sequence: TGTGCCAGCAGGGGGCCGGGACTAGTTCCCCACGAGCAGTACGTC.

This clonotype has a single count. The chain combines TRBV11-3 with TRBJ2-1; D is perhaps TRBD1 (6 bases). Germline V CDR1 and CDR2: SGHNT, YENEEA. Trimming shortened V by 1 base and J by 5 bases, and 12 bases separated the two germline ends. CDR3 length equals 15 residues. The CDR3 loop reads CASSLAQKGDNEQFF. CDR3 nucleotides: TGTGCCAGCAGCTTAGCTCAAAAGGGGGACAATGAGCAGTTCTTC. Full variable domain (outside the CDR3, taken from reference TRBV11-3 and TRBJ2-1): EAGVVQSPRYKIIEKKQPVAFWCNPISGHNTLYWYLQNLGQGPELLIRYENEEAVDDSQLPKDRFSAERLKGVDSTLKIQPAELGDSAVYLCASSLAQKGDNEQFFGPGTRLTVL.

V and J are TRBV13 and TRBJ1-4; no firm D call. CDR1 is PRHDT, CDR2 FYEKMQ, per germline (reference sequence). This CDR3 comprises 15 residues. V was pared by 5 bases and J by 7 bases, with 17 bases between. As DNA, the CDR3 is TGTGCCAGCAGCGCCAGAGGGTCTGGAATTGAAAAACTGTTTTTT. Amino acids: CASSARGSGIEKLFF.

At least ten counts were recorded for this clonotype. The chain has TRBV7-9 and TRBJ2-7, with TRBD1 matching over 7 bases. Germline V gives CDR1 SEHNR, CDR2 FQNEAQ (reference sequence). The CDR3 extends over 18 amino acids. J was trimmed by 3 bases and V by 5 bases; bases with no gene match: 19. The CDR3, as DNA: TGTGCCAGCAGCCAACCACCAAACCCGGGACAGAAGCGCTACGAGCAGTACTTC. Its protein product is CASSQPPNPGQKRYEQYF.

The sample holds a few counts of this clonotype. The V gene is TRBV7-2, the J gene TRBJ1-6; no reliable D call. The V end lost 5 bases, the J end lost 7 bases, and 18 bases lay between the germline ends. Germline lookup yields CDR1 SGHTA and CDR2 FQGNSA. The CDR3 contains 16 residues. The CDR3 reads CASSRGQHVGNSPLHF. The CDR3 DNA reads TGTGCCAGCAGCCGCGGCCAACACGTCGGAAATTCACCCCTCCACTTT.

V gene TRBV9 combines with J gene TRBJ2-7; 7 positions agree with TRBD2. Trimming cost V 4 bases and J 2 bases; bases outside gene matches: 9. The CDR3 is 15 residues long. Germline V gene sequence: CDR1 SGDLS, CDR2 YYNGEE. DNA for the CDR3: TGTGCCAGCAGCCCCTCGTCGGGAGGTCCCTACGAGCAGTACTTC. It translates to CASSPSSGGPYEQYF.

In regard to this clonotype: This may be a read error, as it is one base from a much larger clone. CDR3 sequence reads: CASSIGQYGYTF. The DNA of the CDR3 is TGTGCCAGCAGTATCGGACAGTATGGCTACACCTTC. V usage is TRBV12-3 or TRBV12-4 and J usage is TRBJ1-2, with D possibly TRBD1 on 6 matching bases. V shed 5 bases and J shed 5 bases, with 9 bases lying between them. The CDR3 consists of 12 residues.